This T cell receptor (beta chain) was sequenced for a study of post-analysis software for immune sequencing data. Study-level results: Controls significantly exceeded multiple sclerosis patients in normalized Chao1 diversity.

Unique molecular identifiers were carried by the TCR beta cDNA libraries. TCRdb reprocessed the PCR reads with MiXCR, giving one entry per CDR3 protein. The data contain about 200,000 distinct CDR3 sequences, around 30% of them singletons. This clonotype was found many times. Its antigen is unknown. The sample was blood. The sequence came from a girl younger than 18 with multiple sclerosis.

The CDR3 loop reads CASSPTGDNMNTEAFF. The CDR3 bases are TGTGCCAGCAGCCCGACAGGGGACAACATGAACACTGAAGCTTTCTTT. This chain uses TRBV7-9 with TRBJ1-1, with 8 bases lining up with TRBD1. CDR3 length equals 16 residues. After removal of 5 bases from V and 0 bases from J, the junction contained 8 bases not matched to a gene. Germline CDR1 SEHNR, CDR2 FQNEAQ (reference sequence).